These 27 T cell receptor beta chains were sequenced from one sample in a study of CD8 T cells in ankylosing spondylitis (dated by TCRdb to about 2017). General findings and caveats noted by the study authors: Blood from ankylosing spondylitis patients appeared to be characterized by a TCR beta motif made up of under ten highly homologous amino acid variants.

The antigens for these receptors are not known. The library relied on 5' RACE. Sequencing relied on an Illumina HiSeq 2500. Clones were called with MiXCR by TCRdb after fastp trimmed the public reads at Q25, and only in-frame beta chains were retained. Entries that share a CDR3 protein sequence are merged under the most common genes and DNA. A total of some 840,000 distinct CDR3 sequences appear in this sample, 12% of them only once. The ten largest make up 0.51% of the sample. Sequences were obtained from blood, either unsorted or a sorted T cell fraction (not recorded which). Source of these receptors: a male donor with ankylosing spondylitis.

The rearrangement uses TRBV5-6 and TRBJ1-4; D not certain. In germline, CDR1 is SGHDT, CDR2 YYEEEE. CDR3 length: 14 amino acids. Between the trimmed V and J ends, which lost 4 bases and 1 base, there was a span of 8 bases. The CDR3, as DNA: TGTGCCAGCAGCCCCGAGGTAACTAATGAAAAACTGTTTTTT. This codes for CASSPEVTNEKLFF.

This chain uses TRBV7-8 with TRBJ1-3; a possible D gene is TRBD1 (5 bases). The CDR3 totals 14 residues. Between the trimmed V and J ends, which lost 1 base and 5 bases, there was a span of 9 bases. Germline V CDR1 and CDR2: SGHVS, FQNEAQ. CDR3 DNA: TGTGCCAGCAGCTTAGGGGGGTCCAGAAACACCATATATTTT. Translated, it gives CASSLGGSRNTIYF. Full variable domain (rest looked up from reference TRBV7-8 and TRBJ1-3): GAGVSQSPRYKVAKRGQDVALRCDPISGHVSLFWYQQALGQGPEFLTYFQNEAQLDKSGLPSDRFFAERPEGSVSTLKIQRTQQEDSAVYLCASSLGGSRNTIYFGEGSWLTVV.

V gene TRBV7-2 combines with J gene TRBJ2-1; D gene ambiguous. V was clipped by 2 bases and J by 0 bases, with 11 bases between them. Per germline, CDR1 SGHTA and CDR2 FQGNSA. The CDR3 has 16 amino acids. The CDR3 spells CASSLSLTVSYNEQFF. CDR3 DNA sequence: TGTGCCAGCAGCTTAAGTCTCACTGTCTCCTACAATGAGCAGTTCTTC.

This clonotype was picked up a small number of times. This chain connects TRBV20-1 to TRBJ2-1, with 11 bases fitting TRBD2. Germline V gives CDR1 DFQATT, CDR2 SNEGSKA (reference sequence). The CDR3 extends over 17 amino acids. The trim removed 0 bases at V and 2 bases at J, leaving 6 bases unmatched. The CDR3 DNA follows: TGCAGTGCTAGAGATGAGACTAGCGGGATAGCCTACAATGAGCAGTTCTTC. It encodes CSARDETSGIAYNEQFF.

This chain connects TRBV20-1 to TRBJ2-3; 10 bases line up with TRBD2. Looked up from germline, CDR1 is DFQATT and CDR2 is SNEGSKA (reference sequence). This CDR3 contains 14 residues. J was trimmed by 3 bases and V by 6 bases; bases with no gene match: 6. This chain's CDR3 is CSAPSGGGTDTQYF. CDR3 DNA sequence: TGCAGTGCCCCGAGCGGGGGGGGAACAGATACGCAGTATTTT.

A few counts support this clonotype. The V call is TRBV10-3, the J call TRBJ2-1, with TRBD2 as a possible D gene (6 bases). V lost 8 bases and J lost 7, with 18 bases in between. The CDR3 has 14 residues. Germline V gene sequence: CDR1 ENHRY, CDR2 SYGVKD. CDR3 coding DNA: TGTGCCATCTGCCGGGACTCCCTATCGAATGAGCAGTTCTTC. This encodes CAICRDSLSNEQFF.

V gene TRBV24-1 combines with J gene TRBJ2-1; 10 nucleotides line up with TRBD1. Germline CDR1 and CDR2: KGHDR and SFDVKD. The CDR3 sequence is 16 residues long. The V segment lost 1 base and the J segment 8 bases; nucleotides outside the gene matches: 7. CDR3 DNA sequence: TGTGCCACCAGTGATTTCCGGGACAGGGGAACGGATGAGCAGTTCTTC. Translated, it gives CATSDFRDRGTDEQFF.

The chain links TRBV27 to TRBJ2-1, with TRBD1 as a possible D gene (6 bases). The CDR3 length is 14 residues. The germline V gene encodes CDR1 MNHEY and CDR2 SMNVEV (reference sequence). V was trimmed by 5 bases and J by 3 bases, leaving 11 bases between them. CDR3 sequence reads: CASSITGLYNEQFF. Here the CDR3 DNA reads TGTGCCAGCAGTATTACAGGGCTCTACAATGAGCAGTTCTTC.

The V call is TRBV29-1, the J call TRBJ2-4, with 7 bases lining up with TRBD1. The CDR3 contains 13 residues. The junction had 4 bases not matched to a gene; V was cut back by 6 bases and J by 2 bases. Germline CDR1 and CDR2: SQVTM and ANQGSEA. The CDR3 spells CSVRDRSKNIQYF. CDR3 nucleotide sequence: TGCAGCGTAAGGGACAGATCCAAAAACATTCAGTACTTC.

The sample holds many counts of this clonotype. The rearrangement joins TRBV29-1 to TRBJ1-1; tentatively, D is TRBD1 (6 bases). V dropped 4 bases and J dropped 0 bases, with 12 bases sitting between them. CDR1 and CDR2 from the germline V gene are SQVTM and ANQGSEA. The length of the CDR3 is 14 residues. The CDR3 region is CSVALGGMNTEAFF. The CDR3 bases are TGCAGCGTTGCATTAGGGGGGATGAACACTGAAGCTTTCTTT.

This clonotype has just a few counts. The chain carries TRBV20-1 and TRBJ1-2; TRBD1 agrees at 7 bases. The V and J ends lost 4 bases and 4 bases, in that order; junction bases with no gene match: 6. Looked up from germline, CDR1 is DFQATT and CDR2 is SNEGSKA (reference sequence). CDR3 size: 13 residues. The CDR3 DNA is TGCAGTGCTACTGCAGGGGGTATCTATGGCTACACCTTC. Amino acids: CSATAGGIYGYTF.

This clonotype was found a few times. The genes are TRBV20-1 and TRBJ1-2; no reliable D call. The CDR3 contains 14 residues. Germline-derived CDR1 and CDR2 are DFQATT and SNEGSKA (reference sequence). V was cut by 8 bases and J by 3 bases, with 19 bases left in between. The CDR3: CSRAPHSGDYGYTF. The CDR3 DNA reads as TGCAGTAGAGCCCCCCATTCCGGGGACTATGGCTACACCTTC.

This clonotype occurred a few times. The CDR3 here is CASSLRDRTNQPQHF. DNA for the CDR3: TGTGCCAGCAGCTTGCGTGACAGAACCAATCAGCCCCAGCATTTT. V and J are TRBV5-5 and TRBJ1-5, with a weak D call TRBD1 (5 bases). The CDR3 sequence is 15 residues long. Germline V gene sequence: CDR1 SGHKS, CDR2 YYEKEE (reference sequence). Between the trimmed V and J ends, which lost 1 base and 3 bases, there was a span of 11 bases.

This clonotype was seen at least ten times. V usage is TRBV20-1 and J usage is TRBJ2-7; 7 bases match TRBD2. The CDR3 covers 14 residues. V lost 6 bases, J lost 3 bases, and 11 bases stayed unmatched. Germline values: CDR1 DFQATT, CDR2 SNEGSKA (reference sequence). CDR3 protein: CSATRASGNYEQYF. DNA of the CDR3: TGCAGTGCGACAAGGGCTAGCGGAAACTACGAGCAGTACTTC.

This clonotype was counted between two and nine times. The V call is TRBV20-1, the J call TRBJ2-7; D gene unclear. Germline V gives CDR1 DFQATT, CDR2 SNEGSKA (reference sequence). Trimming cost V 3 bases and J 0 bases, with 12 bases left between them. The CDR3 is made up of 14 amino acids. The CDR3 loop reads CSASRTLSSYEQYF. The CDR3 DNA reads TGCAGTGCTAGTAGGACCTTGAGCTCCTACGAGCAGTACTTC.

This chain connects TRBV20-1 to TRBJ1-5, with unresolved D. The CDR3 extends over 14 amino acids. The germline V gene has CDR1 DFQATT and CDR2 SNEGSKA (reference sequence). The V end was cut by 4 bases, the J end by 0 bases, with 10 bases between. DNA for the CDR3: TGCAGTGCTATCAGGCGTTATAGCAATCAGCCCCAGCATTTT. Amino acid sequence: CSAIRRYSNQPQHF.

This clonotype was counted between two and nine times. The CDR3 spells CSVEGAGLRYNEQFF. CDR3 DNA sequence: TGCAGCGTTGAGGGCGCAGGGCTGCGGTACAATGAGCAGTTCTTC. The V and J genes are TRBV29-1 and TRBJ2-1; D perhaps matches TRBD1 (5 bases). This CDR3 has 15 amino acids. Per germline, CDR1 SQVTM and CDR2 ANQGSEA. Trimming took off 3 bases at V and 4 bases at J, with 16 bases between the two ends.

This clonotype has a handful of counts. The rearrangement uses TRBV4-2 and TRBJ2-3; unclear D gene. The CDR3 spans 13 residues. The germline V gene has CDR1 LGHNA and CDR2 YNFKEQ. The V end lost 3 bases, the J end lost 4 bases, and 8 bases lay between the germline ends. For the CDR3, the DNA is TGTGCCAGCAGCCACCCAAGGCCAGATACGCAGTATTTT. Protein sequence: CASSHPRPDTQYF.

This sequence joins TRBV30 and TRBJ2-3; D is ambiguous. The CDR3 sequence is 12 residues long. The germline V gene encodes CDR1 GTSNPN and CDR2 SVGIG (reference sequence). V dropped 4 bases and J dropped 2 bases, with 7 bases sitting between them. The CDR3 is CAWTVNTDTQYF. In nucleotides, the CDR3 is TGTGCCTGGACCGTCAACACAGATACGCAGTATTTT.

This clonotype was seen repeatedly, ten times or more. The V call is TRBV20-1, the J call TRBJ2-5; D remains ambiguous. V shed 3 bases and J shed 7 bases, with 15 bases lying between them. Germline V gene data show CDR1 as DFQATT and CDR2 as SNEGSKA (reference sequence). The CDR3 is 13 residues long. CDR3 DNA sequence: TGCAGTGCTAGGGTTACCAGCTTAGGGACCCAGTACTTC. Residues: CSARVTSLGTQYF.

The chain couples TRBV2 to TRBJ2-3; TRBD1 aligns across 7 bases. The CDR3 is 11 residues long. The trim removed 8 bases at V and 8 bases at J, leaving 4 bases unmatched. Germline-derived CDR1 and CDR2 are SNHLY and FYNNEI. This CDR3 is CASEQGVTQYF. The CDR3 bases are TGTGCCAGCGAGCAGGGGGTTACGCAGTATTTT.

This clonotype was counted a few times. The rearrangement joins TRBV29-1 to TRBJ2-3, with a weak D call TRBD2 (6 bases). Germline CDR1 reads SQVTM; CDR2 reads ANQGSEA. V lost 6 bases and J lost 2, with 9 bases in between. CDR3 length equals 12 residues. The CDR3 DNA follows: TGCAGCGTAGGCGGGGCCACAGATACGCAGTATTTT. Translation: CSVGGATDTQYF.

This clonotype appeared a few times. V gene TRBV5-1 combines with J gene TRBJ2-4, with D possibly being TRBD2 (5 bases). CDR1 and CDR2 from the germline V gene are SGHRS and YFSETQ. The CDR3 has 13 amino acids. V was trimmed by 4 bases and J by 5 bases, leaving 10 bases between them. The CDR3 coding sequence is TGCGCCAGCAGCACCGCCGGGGAAAACATTCAGTACTTC. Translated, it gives CASSTAGENIQYF.

The CDR3 coding sequence is TGCAGTGCCCCCGGACAGTCCTACGAGCAGTACTTC. Protein sequence: CSAPGQSYEQYF. V is TRBV20-1 and J is TRBJ2-7, with D tentatively TRBD1 (6 bases). CDR3 length: 12 amino acids. Trimming shortened V by 6 bases and J by 1 base, and 10 bases separated the two germline ends. The germline V gene has CDR1 DFQATT and CDR2 SNEGSKA (reference sequence).

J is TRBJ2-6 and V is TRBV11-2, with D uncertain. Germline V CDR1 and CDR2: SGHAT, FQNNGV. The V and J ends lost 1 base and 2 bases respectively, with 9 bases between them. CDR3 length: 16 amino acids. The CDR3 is CASSLVFGAGANVLTF. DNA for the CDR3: TGTGCCAGCAGCTTAGTTTTCGGTGCTGGGGCCAACGTCCTGACTTTC.

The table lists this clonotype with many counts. Written as DNA, the CDR3 is TGCGCCAGCAGCCAAGCGTATGAGCAGTTCTTC. It translates to CASSQAYEQFF. V is TRBV4-1 and J is TRBJ2-1; no definite D call. The germline V gene has CDR1 MGHRA and CDR2 YSYEKL. V was shortened by 1 base and J by 8 bases, with 3 bases between the two germline ends. The CDR3 runs to 11 residues.

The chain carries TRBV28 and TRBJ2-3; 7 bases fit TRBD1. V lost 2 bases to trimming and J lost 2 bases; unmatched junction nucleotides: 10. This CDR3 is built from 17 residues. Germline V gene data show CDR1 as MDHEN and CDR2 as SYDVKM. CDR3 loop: CASSLGQRDRITDTQYF. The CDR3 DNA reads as TGTGCCAGCAGTTTAGGCCAACGGGACAGAATCACAGATACGCAGTATTTT.